The entry below gives a single T cell receptor beta chain sequence along with its context. This record belongs to a study of blood T cell repertoires in COVID-19. Data came from immunoSEQ multiplex PCR; TCRdb stores just in-frame clones and leaves some out. The table shows about 180,000 clones, with approximately 79% occurring only once. Germline trimming cut 0 bases from V and 2 bases from J; bases unmatched to any gene: 7. CDR1 and CDR2 (germline): SGDLS, YYNGEE. The CDR3 sequence is 18 residues long. Sequencing used peripheral blood. The chain carries TRBV9 and TRBJ1-6, with 8 bases lining up with TRBD1. This TCR came from a woman in her fifties or sixties with COVID-19, enrolled during active disease. CDR3: CASSVDPPGGPYNSPLHF. In nucleotides, the CDR3 is TGTGCCAGCAGCGTAGATCCGCCAGGGGGCCCCTATAATTCACCCCTCCACTTT.